This passage covers 26 T cell receptor beta chains from one sample sequenced in a study of cytomegalovirus exposure and HLA in healthy donors. The PCR made use of 60 Vbeta and 13 Jbeta primers. Assay used: immunoSEQ multiplex PCR; TCRdb lists only in-frame clones, some missing. Found here are 250,000 to 350,000 clones, 80% to 90% of them singletons; the top ten hold roughly 4%. Sequencing used PBMCs. The receptors originated from a man in his forties in good health and CMV-seropositive.

The chain employs TRBV10-1 and TRBJ2-1; D is perhaps TRBD2 (7 bases). V was clipped by 4 bases and J by 0 bases, with 13 bases between them. Germline loops: CDR1 WNHNN, CDR2 SYGVQD (reference sequence). The CDR3 is made up of 16 amino acids. CDR3 in amino acids: CASSVRGASSYNEQFF. In DNA form, the CDR3 reads TGCGCCAGCAGTGTTCGGGGGGCCAGCTCCTACAATGAGCAGTTCTTC.

The gene calls are TRBV7-9 and TRBJ2-3, with TRBD2 matching over 10 bases. CDR3 length equals 15 residues. In germline, CDR1 is SEHNR, CDR2 FQNEAQ (reference sequence). J lost 3 bases, V lost 2 bases, and 2 bases had no gene match. CDR3 in amino acids: CASSLPSGSTDTQYF. The CDR3 DNA reads TGTGCCAGCAGCTTACCTAGCGGGAGTACAGATACGCAGTATTTT.

This sequence joins TRBV25-1 and TRBJ2-3; D is unclear. The V and J ends lost 4 bases and 2 bases respectively, with 10 bases between them. Germline V gene data show CDR1 as MGHDK and CDR2 as SYGVNS. The CDR3 extends over 14 amino acids. In DNA, the CDR3 is TGTGCCAGCAGTGGGAGATATTCCACAGATACGCAGTATTTT. This encodes CASSGRYSTDTQYF.

The rearrangement uses TRBV4-3 and TRBJ2-7; 12 positions agree with TRBD2. The CDR3 consists of 15 residues. V lost 2 bases, J lost 2 bases, and 1 base stayed unmatched. Germline loops: CDR1 LGHNA, CDR2 YSLEER. As DNA, the CDR3 is TGCGCCAGCAGCCAACTAGCGGGAGGGACCTACGAGCAGTACTTC. Residues: CASSQLAGGTYEQYF.

V and J are TRBV5-1 and TRBJ2-4; 8 bases fit TRBD1. CDR1 SGHRS and CDR2 YFSETQ come from the germline V gene. The CDR3 consists of 16 residues. Trimming cost V 3 bases and J 3 bases; bases outside gene matches: 8. This CDR3 is CASSSRQGSFKNIQYF. DNA of the CDR3: TGCGCCAGCAGCTCTAGACAGGGGAGTTTCAAAAACATTCAGTACTTC.

This clone was recorded once. In DNA, the CDR3 is TGCGCCAGCAGTCCAAGAGGGGAGGGAGGGAACCACGAGCAGTACTTC. Amino acid sequence: CASSPRGEGGNHEQYF. This sequence joins TRBV4-1 and TRBJ2-7, with 7 bases aligning to TRBD2. The V and J ends lost 6 bases and 5 bases, in that order; junction bases with no gene match: 16. The CDR3 contains 16 residues. CDR1 and CDR2 (germline): MGHRA, YSYEKL.

For the CDR3, the DNA is TGTGCCAGCAGCCTTAGGACTAGCTCCTACGAGCAGTACTTC. This codes for CASSLRTSSYEQYF. The chain links TRBV4-2 to TRBJ2-7; 7 nucleotides align to TRBD2. CDR1 and CDR2 from the germline V gene are LGHNA and YNFKEQ. J gave up 0 bases and V 4 bases, and 3 bases lay outside the gene matches. The CDR3 consists of 14 residues.

The rearrangement links TRBV19 to TRBJ2-5; 7 nucleotides agree with TRBD2. The CDR3 is made up of 15 amino acids. V trimming: 3 bases; J trimming: 2 bases; junction bases outside the gene matches: 6. Germline values: CDR1 LNHDA, CDR2 SQIVND (reference sequence). CDR3 loop: CASSMGPGGQETQYF. CDR3 bases: TGTGCCAGTAGTATGGGGCCGGGGGGACAAGAGACCCAGTACTTC.

This clone has only one observation. J is TRBJ2-2 and V is TRBV7-8, with TRBD1 identical over 9 bases. Trimming cost V 5 bases and J 4 bases; bases outside gene matches: 8. This CDR3 has 16 amino acids. Looked up from germline, CDR1 is SGHVS and CDR2 is FQNEAQ. CDR3 nucleotides: TGTGCCAGCAGCCCGGCGAGGGACAGGGTCACCGGGGAGCTGTTTTTT. Protein sequence: CASSPARDRVTGELFF.

This sequence joins TRBV7-8 and TRBJ2-3, with D possibly TRBD2 on 6 matching bases. V was cut by 5 bases and J by 3 bases, with 24 bases left in between. Per germline, CDR1 SGHVS and CDR2 FQNEAQ. The CDR3 has 18 residues. CDR3 bases: TGTGCCAGCAGCGAGCGCAAGATCGGGAGTGTTGGTACAGATACGCAGTATTTT. Translated: CASSERKIGSVGTDTQYF.

V gene TRBV28 combines with J gene TRBJ2-7, with 11 bases lining up with TRBD2. Germline CDR1 and CDR2: MDHEN and SYDVKM. With V trimmed by 4 bases and J by 3 bases, 5 bases remained unmatched. The CDR3 loop spans 15 amino acids. This CDR3 is CASSWTSGPLYEQYF. The CDR3 bases are TGTGCCAGCAGTTGGACTAGCGGGCCGCTCTACGAGCAGTACTTC.

In regard to this clone: The sample holds other DNA sequences that translate to the same CDR3. The chain joins TRBV7-3 to TRBJ2-1, with a weak D call TRBD2 (6 bases). Trimming removed 2 bases at V and 9 bases at J, with 8 bases between. Germline V gene sequence: CDR1 SGHTA, CDR2 FQGTGA. CDR3 length equals 12 residues. The DNA of the CDR3 is TGTGCCAGCAGCTTAGTGGGGGGTGAGCAGTTCTTC. Residues: CASSLVGGEQFF.

The CDR3 loop is CASSFGRHDGTGELFF. The CDR3 coding sequence is TGTGCCAGCAGTTTTGGGCGACACGACGGCACCGGGGAGCTGTTTTTT. The chain recombines TRBV28 with TRBJ2-2; unclear D gene. Trimming took off 3 bases at V and 4 bases at J, with 15 bases between the two ends. Germline CDR1 reads MDHEN; CDR2 reads SYDVKM. This CDR3 contains 16 residues. Full variable domain (remainder filled in from reference TRBV28 and TRBJ2-2): DVKVTQSSRYLVKRTGEKVFLECVQDMDHENMFWYRQDPGLGLRLIYFSYDVKMKEKGDIPEGYSVSREKKERFSLILESASTNQTSMYLCASSFGRHDGTGELFFGEGSRLTVL.

The V call is TRBV7-6, the J call TRBJ1-2; a possible D gene is TRBD1 (5 bases). V shed 1 base and J shed 7 bases, with 10 bases lying between them. The length of the CDR3 is 13 residues. Germline CDR1 reads SGHVS; CDR2 reads FNYEAQ. The DNA for the CDR3 is TGTGCCAGCAGCTTAGAAGGGGTGATTGGCTACACCTTC. Its translation is CASSLEGVIGYTF.

The rearrangement links TRBV13 to TRBJ2-2; TRBD2 aligns across 9 bases. Per germline, CDR1 PRHDT and CDR2 FYEKMQ (reference sequence). With 3 bases clipped from V and 6 bases from J, the junction kept 8 bases outside the gene matches. This CDR3 region has 16 residues. CDR3 loop: CASSFRGLAWPGELFF. CDR3 nucleotide sequence: TGTGCCAGCAGCTTTCGGGGACTAGCATGGCCCGGGGAGCTGTTTTTT.

The chain employs TRBV5-6 and TRBJ1-1, with 7 nucleotides matching TRBD1. The V gene's germline CDR1 is SGHDT and CDR2 YYEEEE. J gave up 0 bases and V 0 bases, and 11 bases lay outside the gene matches. The CDR3 sequence is 18 residues long. CDR3 sequence (DNA): TGTGCCAGCAGCTTGGCCCGGGGACAGAGGGTGATGAACACTGAAGCTTTCTTT. It encodes CASSLARGQRVMNTEAFF. Full variable domain (missing parts from reference TRBV5-6 and TRBJ1-1): DAGVTQSPTHLIKTRGQQVTLRCSPKSGHDTVSWYQQALGQGPQFIFQYYEEEERQRGNFPDRFSGHQFPNYSSELNVNALLLGDSALYLCASSLARGQRVMNTEAFFGQGTRLTVV.

This rearrangement joins TRBV10-3 to TRBJ2-5; TRBD1 aligns across 10 bases. The CDR3 spans 17 residues. CDR1 ENHRY and CDR2 SYGVKD come from the germline V gene. J was trimmed by 3 bases and V by 2 bases; bases with no gene match: 9. The CDR3 region has the DNA TGTGCCATCAGTGAGGGGAGCAGGGACAGGGGAAAAGAGACCCAGTACTTC. Residues: CAISEGSRDRGKETQYF.

The chain is built from TRBV19 and TRBJ1-1; a weak D match, TRBD1 (5 bases). The V gene lost 0 bases and the J gene lost 10 bases, with 15 bases spanning the gap. Germline lookup yields CDR1 LNHDA and CDR2 SQIVND (reference sequence). This CDR3 region has 14 residues. The CDR3 spells CASSIDGPGTGAFF. The CDR3 nucleotides are TGTGCCAGTAGTATAGATGGTCCCGGAACAGGAGCTTTCTTT.

This clone was seen a few times. V and J are TRBV29-1 and TRBJ2-1; 10 bases agree with TRBD1. Trimming removed 7 bases from V and 9 bases from J; junction bases left unmatched: 12. Germline CDR1 and CDR2: SQVTM and ANQGSEA. The CDR3 totals 14 residues. The CDR3 bases are TGCAGCGCGCAGCCGGGACAGGGGACGGGTGAGCAGTTCTTC. This encodes CSAQPGQGTGEQFF.

There are a few counts of this clone. V usage is TRBV6-5 and J usage is TRBJ2-7; D ambiguous. Germline CDR1 MNHEY, CDR2 SVGAGI. Between the trimmed V and J ends, which lost 2 bases and 1 base, there was a span of 6 bases. The CDR3 runs 13 residues. Here the CDR3 DNA reads TGTGCCAGCAGTTACGCCGGTTCCTACGAGCAGTACTTC. Its translation is CASSYAGSYEQYF.

This rearrangement joins TRBV5-8 to TRBJ1-1, with 9 positions matching TRBD1. Germline V CDR1 and CDR2: SGHTS, YDEGEE. J lost 10 bases, V lost 4 bases, and 8 bases had no gene match. CDR3 size: 13 residues. The CDR3 DNA is TGTGCCAGCAGCGCCGGGACAGGGAGTCTAGCTTTCTTT. Translated, it gives CASSAGTGSLAFF.

V is TRBV7-3 and J is TRBJ2-7; 11 bases line up with TRBD2. Trimming cost V 2 bases and J 2 bases; bases outside gene matches: 2. Germline V gene data show CDR1 as SGHTA and CDR2 as FQGTGA. The CDR3 loop spans 15 amino acids. Written as DNA, the CDR3 is TGTGCCAGCAGCTTAGGACTAGCGGGTCCCTACGAGCAGTACTTC. Residues: CASSLGLAGPYEQYF.

J is TRBJ2-3 and V is TRBV29-1; 7 nucleotides agree with TRBD2. The CDR3 loop spans 13 amino acids. After removal of 6 bases from V and 0 bases from J, the junction contained 3 bases not matched to a gene. Germline loops: CDR1 SQVTM, CDR2 ANQGSEA. CDR3 coding DNA: TGCAGCGTGGCGCGGGAGAGCACAGATACGCAGTATTTT. Amino acid sequence: CSVARESTDTQYF.

V usage is TRBV2 and J usage is TRBJ2-5; 15 bases line up with TRBD2. The trim removed 4 bases at V and 2 bases at J, leaving 5 bases unmatched. The germline gives CDR1 SNHLY, CDR2 FYNNEI. The CDR3 runs to 17 residues. The CDR3 sequence is CASSGTSGRAGQETQYF. The CDR3 nucleotides are TGTGCCAGCAGTGGGACTAGCGGGAGGGCGGGGCAAGAGACCCAGTACTTC.

The chain employs TRBV15 and TRBJ2-7; 7 bases fit TRBD2. From germline, CDR1 is LNHNV and CDR2 YYDKDF (reference sequence). There are 16 residues in the CDR3. Unmatched junction bases numbered 13, after V lost 4 bases and J lost 4 bases. Here the CDR3 reads CATSINTGGNPYEQYF. DNA for the CDR3: TGTGCCACCAGCATAAATACCGGGGGGAACCCTTACGAGCAGTACTTC.

J is TRBJ2-7 and V is TRBV6-5; the D gene is possibly TRBD2 (5 bases). V was cut by 0 bases and J by 11 bases, with 14 bases left in between. Per the germline V gene, CDR1 is MNHEY and CDR2 is SVGAGI. This CDR3 has 13 residues. The CDR3 coding sequence is TGTGCCAGCAGTTACTCGGAGGTGGTCGGAAAGTACTTC. Translating it yields CASSYSEVVGKYF.